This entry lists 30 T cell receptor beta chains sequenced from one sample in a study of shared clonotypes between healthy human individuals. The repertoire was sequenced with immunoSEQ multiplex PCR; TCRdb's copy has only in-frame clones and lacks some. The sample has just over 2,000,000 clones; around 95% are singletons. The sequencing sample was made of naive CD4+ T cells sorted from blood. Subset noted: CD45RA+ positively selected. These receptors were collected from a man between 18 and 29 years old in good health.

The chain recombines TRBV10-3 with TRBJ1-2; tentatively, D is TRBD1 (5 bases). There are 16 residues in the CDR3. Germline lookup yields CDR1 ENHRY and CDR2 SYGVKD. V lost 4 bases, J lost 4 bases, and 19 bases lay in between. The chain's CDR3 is CAISATEEQSFYGYTF. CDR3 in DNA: TGTGCCATCAGTGCGACAGAGGAACAGTCGTTCTATGGCTACACCTTC.

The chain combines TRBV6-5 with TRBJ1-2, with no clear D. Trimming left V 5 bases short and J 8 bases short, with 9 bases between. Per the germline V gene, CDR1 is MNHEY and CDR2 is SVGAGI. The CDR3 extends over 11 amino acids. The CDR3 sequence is CASSGGVGYTF. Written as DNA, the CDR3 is TGTGCCAGCAGTGGCGGGGTAGGCTACACCTTC.

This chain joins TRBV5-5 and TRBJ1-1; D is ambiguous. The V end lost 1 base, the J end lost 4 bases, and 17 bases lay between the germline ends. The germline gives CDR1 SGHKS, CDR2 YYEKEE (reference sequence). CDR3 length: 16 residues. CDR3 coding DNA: TGTGCCAGCAGCTTGTTTACCGCCACTGATGTCACTGAAGCTTTCTTT. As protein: CASSLFTATDVTEAFF.

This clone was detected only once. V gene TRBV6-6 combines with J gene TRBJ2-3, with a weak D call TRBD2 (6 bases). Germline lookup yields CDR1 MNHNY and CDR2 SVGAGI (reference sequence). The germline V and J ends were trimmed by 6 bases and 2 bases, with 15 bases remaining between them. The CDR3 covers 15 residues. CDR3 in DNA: TGTGCCAGCAGCCGACTAGAGATTGCCACAGATACGCAGTATTTT. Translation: CASSRLEIATDTQYF.

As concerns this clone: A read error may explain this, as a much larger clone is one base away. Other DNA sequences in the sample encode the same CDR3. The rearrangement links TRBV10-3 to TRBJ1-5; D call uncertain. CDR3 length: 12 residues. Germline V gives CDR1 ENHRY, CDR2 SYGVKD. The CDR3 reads CAIATSNQPQHF. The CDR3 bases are TGTGCCATCGCTACTAGCAATCAGCCCCAGCATTTC.

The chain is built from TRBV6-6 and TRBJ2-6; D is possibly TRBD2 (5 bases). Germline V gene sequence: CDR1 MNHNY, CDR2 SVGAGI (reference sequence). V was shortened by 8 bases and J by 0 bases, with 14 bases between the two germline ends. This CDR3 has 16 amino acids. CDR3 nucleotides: TGTGCCAGCGGAGGAGGCTACTCCTCTGGGGCCAACGTCCTGACTTTC. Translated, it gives CASGGGYSSGANVLTF.

Here the CDR3 reads CASSPGGGHNEKLFF. CDR3 nucleotides: TGCGCCAGCAGCCCGGGGGGCGGTCATAATGAAAAACTGTTTTTT. The V gene is TRBV5-1, the J gene TRBJ1-4, with a tentative D call TRBD1 (6 bases). Germline assignment: CDR1 SGHRS and CDR2 YFSETQ. Trimming removed 4 bases at V and 4 bases at J, with 14 bases between. The CDR3 consists of 15 residues. Based on the CDR3 plus reference TRBV5-1 and TRBJ1-4, the full variable domain is KAGVTQTPRYLIKTRGQQVTLSCSPISGHRSVSWYQQTPGQGLQFLFEYFSETQRNKGNFPGRFSGRQFSNSRSEMNVSTLELGDSALYLCASSPGGGHNEKLFFGSGTQLSVL.

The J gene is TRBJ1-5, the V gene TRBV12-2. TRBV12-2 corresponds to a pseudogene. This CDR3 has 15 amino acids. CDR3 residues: CASRLVVRVRQPQHF. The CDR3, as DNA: TGTGCAAGTCGCTTAGTGGTAAGGGTACGCCAGCCCCAGCATTTT.

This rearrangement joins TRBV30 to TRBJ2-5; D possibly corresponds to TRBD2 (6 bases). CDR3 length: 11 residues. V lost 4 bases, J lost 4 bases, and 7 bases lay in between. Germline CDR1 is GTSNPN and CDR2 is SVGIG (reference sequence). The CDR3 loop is CAWTGGETQYF. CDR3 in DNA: TGTGCCTGGACCGGGGGAGAGACCCAGTACTTC. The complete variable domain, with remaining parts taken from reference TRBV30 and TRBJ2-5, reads SQTIHQWPATLVQPVGSPLSLECTVEGTSNPNLYWYRQAAGRGLQLLFYSVGIGQISSEVPQNLSASRPQDRQFILSSKKLLLSDSGFYLCAWTGGETQYFGPGTRLLVL.

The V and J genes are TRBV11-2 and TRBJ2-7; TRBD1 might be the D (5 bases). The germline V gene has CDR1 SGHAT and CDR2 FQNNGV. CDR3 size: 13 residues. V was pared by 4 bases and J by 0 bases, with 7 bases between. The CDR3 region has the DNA TGTGCCAGCAGCTGGGGCCCCTCCTACGAGCAGTACTTC. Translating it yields CASSWGPSYEQYF.

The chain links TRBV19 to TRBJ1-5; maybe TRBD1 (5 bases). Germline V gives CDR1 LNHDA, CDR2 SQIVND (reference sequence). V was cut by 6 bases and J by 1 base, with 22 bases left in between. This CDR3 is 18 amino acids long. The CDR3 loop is CASRYRGGTLGSNQPQHF. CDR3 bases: TGTGCCAGTAGGTACCGGGGGGGGACCCTAGGGAGCAATCAGCCCCAGCATTTT.

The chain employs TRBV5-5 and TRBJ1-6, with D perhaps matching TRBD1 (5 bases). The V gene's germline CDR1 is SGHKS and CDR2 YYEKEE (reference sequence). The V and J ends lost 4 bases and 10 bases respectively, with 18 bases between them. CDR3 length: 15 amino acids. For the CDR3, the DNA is TGTGCCAGCAGCCCGGGACGGCAGGGCCGATCACCCCTCCACTTT. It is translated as CASSPGRQGRSPLHF.

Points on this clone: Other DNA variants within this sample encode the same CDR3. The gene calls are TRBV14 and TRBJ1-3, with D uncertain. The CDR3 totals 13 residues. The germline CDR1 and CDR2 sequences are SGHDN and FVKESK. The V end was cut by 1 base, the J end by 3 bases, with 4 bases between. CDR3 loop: CASSQVGGNTIYF. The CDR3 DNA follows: TGTGCCAGCAGCCAAGTAGGTGGAAACACCATATATTTT.

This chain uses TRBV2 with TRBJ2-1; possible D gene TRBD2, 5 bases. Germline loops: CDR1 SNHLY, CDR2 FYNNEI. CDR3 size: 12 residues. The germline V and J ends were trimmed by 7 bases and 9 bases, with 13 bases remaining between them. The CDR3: CASINRGSEQFF. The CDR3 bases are TGTGCCAGCATTAACCGAGGGAGTGAGCAGTTCTTC.

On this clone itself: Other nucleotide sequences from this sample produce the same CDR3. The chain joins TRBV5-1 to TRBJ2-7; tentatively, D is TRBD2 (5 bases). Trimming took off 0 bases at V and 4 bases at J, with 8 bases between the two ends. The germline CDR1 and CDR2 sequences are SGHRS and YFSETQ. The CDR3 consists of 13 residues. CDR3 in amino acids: CASSLDSGYEQYF. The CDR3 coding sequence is TGCGCCAGCAGCTTGGATTCGGGGTACGAGCAGTACTTC.

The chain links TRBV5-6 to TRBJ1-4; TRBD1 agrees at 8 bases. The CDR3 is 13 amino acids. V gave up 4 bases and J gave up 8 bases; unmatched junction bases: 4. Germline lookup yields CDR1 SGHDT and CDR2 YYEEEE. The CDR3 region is CASSLTGAEKLFF. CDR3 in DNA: TGTGCCAGCAGCCTGACAGGGGCGGAAAAACTGTTTTTT.

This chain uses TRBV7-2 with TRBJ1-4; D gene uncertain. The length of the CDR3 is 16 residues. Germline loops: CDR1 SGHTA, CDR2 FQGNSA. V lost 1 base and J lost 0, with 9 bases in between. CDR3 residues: CASSLVALATNEKLFF. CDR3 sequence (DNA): TGTGCCAGCAGCTTAGTGGCACTTGCAACTAATGAAAAACTGTTTTTT.

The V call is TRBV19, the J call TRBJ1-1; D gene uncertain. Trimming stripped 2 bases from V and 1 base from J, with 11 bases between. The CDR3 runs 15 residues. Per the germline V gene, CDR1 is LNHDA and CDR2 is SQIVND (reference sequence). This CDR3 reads CASSIRFSKNTEAFF. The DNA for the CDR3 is TGTGCCAGTAGTATAAGGTTCAGCAAGAACACTGAAGCTTTCTTT. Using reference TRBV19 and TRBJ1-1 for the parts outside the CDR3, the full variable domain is DGGITQSPKYLFRKEGQNVTLSCEQNLNHDAMYWYRQDPGQGLRLIYYSQIVNDFQKGDIAEGYSVSREKKESFPLTVTSAQKNPTAFYLCASSIRFSKNTEAFFGQGTRLTVV.

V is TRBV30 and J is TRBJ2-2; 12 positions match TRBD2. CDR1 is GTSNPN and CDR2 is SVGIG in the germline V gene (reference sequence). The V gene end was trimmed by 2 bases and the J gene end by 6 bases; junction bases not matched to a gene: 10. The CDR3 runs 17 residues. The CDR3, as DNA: TGTGCCTGGAGTAAACTCAGGACTAGCGGGGCGGCCGGGGAGCTGTTTTTT. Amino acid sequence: CAWSKLRTSGAAGELFF.

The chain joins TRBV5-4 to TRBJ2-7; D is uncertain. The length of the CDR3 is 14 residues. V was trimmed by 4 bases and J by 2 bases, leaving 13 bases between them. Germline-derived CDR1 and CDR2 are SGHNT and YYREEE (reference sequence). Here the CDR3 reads CASSPPPPTYEQYF. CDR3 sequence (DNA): TGTGCCAGCAGCCCGCCTCCCCCTACCTACGAGCAGTACTTC.

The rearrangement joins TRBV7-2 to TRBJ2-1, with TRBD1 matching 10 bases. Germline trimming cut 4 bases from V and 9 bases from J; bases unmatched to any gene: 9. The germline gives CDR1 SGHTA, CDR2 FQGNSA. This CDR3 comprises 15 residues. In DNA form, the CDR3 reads TGTGCCAGCAGCTACCGGGACAGGGGCTCGGGTGAGCAGTTCTTC. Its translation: CASSYRDRGSGEQFF.

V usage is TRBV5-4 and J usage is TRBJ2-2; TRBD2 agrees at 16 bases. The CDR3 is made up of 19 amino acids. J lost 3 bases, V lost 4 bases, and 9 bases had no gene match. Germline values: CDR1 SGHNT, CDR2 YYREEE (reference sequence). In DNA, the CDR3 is TGTGCCAGCAGCCCTCGAGGGGGACTAGCGGGAGGGGACACCGGGGAGCTGTTTTTT. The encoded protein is CASSPRGGLAGGDTGELFF. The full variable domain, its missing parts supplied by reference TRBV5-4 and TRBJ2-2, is ETGVTQSPTHLIKTRGQQVTLRCSSQSGHNTVSWYQQALGQGPQFIFQYYREEENGRGNFPPRFSGLQFPNYSSELNVNALELDDSALYLCASSPRGGLAGGDTGELFFGEGSRLTVL.

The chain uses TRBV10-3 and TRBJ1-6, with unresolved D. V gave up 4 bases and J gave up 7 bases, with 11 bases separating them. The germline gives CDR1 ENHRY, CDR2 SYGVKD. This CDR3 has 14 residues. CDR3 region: CAISVGRENSPLHF. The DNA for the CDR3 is TGTGCCATCAGTGTCGGGCGGGAAAATTCACCCCTCCACTTT.

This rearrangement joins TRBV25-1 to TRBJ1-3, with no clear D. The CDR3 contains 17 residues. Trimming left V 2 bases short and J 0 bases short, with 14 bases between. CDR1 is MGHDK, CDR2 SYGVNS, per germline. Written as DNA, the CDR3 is TGTGCCAGCAGTGAACCCTTAGGACGTAGCTCTGGAAACACCATATATTTT. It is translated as CASSEPLGRSSGNTIYF.

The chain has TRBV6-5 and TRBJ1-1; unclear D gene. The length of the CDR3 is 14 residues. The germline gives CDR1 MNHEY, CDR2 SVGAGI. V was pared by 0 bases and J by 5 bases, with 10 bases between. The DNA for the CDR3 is TGTGCCAGCAGTTACTCATTCAAAGGGACTGAAGCTTTCTTT. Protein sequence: CASSYSFKGTEAFF.

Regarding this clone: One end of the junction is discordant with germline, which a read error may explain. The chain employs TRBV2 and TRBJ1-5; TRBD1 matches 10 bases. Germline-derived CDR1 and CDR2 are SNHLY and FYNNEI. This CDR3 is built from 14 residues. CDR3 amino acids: CASSQAQGQGRKHF. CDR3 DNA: TGTGCCAGCAGTCAAGCGCAGGGACAGGGGCGCAAGCATTTT.

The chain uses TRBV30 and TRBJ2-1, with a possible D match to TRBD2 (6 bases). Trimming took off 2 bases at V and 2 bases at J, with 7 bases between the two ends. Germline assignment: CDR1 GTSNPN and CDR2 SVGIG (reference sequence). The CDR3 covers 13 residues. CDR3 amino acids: CAWSPSAYNEQFF. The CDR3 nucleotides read TGTGCCTGGAGTCCTAGCGCCTACAATGAGCAGTTCTTC.

DNA for the CDR3: TGCGCCAGCAGCCACCGACAGGGGGCAGAGACCCAGTACTTC. Protein product: CASSHRQGAETQYF. The chain carries TRBV4-3 and TRBJ2-5; 10 bases are a match to TRBD1. This CDR3 comprises 14 residues. V trimming: 3 bases; J trimming: 4 bases; junction bases outside the gene matches: 2. Per the germline V gene, CDR1 is LGHNA and CDR2 is YSLEER.

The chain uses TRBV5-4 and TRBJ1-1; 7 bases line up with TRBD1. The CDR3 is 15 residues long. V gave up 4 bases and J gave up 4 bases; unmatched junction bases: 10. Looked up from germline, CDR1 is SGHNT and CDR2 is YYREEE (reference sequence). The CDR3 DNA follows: TGTGCCAGCAGCAAAACCGGGACAGTGGGCACTGAAGCTTTCTTT. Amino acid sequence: CASSKTGTVGTEAFF. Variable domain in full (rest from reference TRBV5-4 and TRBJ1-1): ETGVTQSPTHLIKTRGQQVTLRCSSQSGHNTVSWYQQALGQGPQFIFQYYREEENGRGNFPPRFSGLQFPNYSSELNVNALELDDSALYLCASSKTGTVGTEAFFGQGTRLTVV.

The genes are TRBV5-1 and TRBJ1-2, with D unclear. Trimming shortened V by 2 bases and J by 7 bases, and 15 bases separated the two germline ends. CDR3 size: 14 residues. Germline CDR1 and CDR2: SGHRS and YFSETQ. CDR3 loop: CASSFEGEGGGYTF. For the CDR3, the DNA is TGCGCCAGCAGCTTCGAGGGTGAGGGAGGTGGCTACACCTTC.